The clone carrying this TCR beta chain was detected only a few times. No antigen is known for it. The sample comes from a study of T cell repertoires in cytomegalovirus infection. Study context: Through public TCR beta signatures, both CMV infection and matching HLA type were indicated.

MiXCR, run by TCRdb on the reads, gives a single entry per CDR3 protein. The sample has 700,000 to 850,000 distinct CDR3 sequences, about 30% seen once; the top ten hold roughly 12%. The CDR3 totals 14 residues. Germline loops: CDR1 MNHNS, CDR2 SASEGT. V was shortened by 8 bases and J by 8 bases, with 16 bases between the two germline ends. The V and J genes are TRBV6-1 and TRBJ1-6; TRBD1 is a possible D gene (6 bases). The TCR sequence derives from a human donor in good health (CMV status not recorded). Some clones in this sample may be carry-over from other donors' samples. The source material was cultured CD8+ T cells from PBMCs, sampled from culture after CMV antigen stimulation. The CDR3, as DNA: TGTGCCAGCTCACAAGGGGGGCCGTATTCACCCCTCCACTTT. It specifies CASSQGGPYSPLHF.